This T cell receptor (beta chain) was documented in a study of early T cells in non-severe SARS-CoV-2 infection. In the study overall: Bulk RNA from unsorted whole blood was sequenced; chains were unpaired.

Individual cDNA molecules received unique molecular identifiers. TCRdb analysed the 5' RACE reads with MiXCR anew, one entry per CDR3 protein. The sample contains approximately 27,000 distinct CDR3 sequences, under 6% of which appear only once. Trimming left V 4 bases short and J 1 base short, with 9 bases between. The length of the CDR3 is 14 residues. From germline, CDR1 is SGHDN and CDR2 FVKESK. Study-wide results and caveats: CD4 and private specificities were missed by VDJdb matching, which favored anti-spike CD8 responses.

Comments on this clonotype: Its target is unknown.

The TCR was taken from an adult who was a healthcare worker with PCR-confirmed SARS-CoV-2 infection or an uninfected control (not recorded which). The sequencing sample was made of whole blood. This sequence joins TRBV14 and TRBJ2-3; tentatively, D is TRBD1 (6 bases). The CDR3 sequence is CASSRDIGTDTQYF. The CDR3 coding sequence is TGTGCCAGCAGCCGGGACATCGGCACAGATACGCAGTATTTT.